These T cell receptor beta chains were read from a single sample in a study of T cell responses to AZD1222 COVID-19 vaccine. Produced via immunoSEQ multiplex PCR; TCRdb's table is partial and in-frame only. The table lists roughly 100,000 clones, about 87% of them singletons. Specimen: peripheral blood, collected 28 days after the second AZD1222 dose. Source of these receptors: an adult who received the AZD1222 COVID-19 vaccine. Both conserved end residues are part of each CDR3. A D gene is named only where the DNA matches it firmly. Size tells how often a clone was seen (once, few, many) or the class of an expanded clone, and some rows leave it out.

.	TRBJ2-5	.	TRBV28	CASSPGTYQETQYF	TGTGCCAGCAGTCCCGGGACTTACCAAGAGACCCAGTACTTC
.	TRBJ2-2	.	TRBV20-1	CSARRGGELFF	TGCAGTGCCCGAAGGGGGGGGGAGCTGTTTTTT
TRBD2	TRBJ2-7	few	TRBV7-2	CASTLLAGVSEQYF	TGTGCCAGCACCCTCCTAGCGGGAGTTTCCGAGCAGTACTTC
.	TRBJ2-1	.	TRBV9	CASSAPLGPQFF	TGTGCCAGCAGCGCCCCTCTAGGACCGCAGTTCTTC
.	TRBJ1-2	.	TRBV5-1	CASGRGDYGYTF	TGCGCCAGCGGAAGGGGCGACTATGGCTACACCTTC
.	TRBJ1-1	.	TRBV3-1/TRBV3-2	CASSQDPRSEAFF	TGTGCCAGCAGCCAAGATCCCCGGTCTGAAGCTTTCTTT
.	TRBJ2-7	.	TRBV6-4	CASRLESSFTYEQYF	TGTGCCAGCAGATTAGAAAGCTCTTTTACCTACGAGCAGTACTTC
TRBD2	TRBJ2-5	.	TRBV7-7	CASSLAGGQETQYF	TGTGCTAGCAGCTTAGCGGGGGGACAAGAGACCCAGTACTTC
.	TRBJ2-3	.	TRBV19	CASSISAGLLTDTQYF	TGTGCCAGTAGTATCTCTGCAGGGCTCCTGACAGATACGCAGTATTTT
TRBD2	TRBJ2-5	.	TRBV30	CAWSVLRGGRETQYF	TGTGCCTGGAGTGTACTTCGGGGGGGTAGAGAGACCCAGTACTTC
.	TRBJ1-5	.	TRBV16	CASSLYVGNQPQHF	TGTGCCAGCAGCCTCTACGTGGGTAATCAGCCCCAGCATTTT
.	TRBJ2-1	.	TRBV27	CASSSYRTFYNEQFF	TGTGCCAGCAGTTCTTACAGAACCTTTTACAATGAGCAGTTCTTC
TRBD1	TRBJ2-7	.	TRBV28	CASRPGQGRYEQYF	TGTGCCAGCAGGCCGGGACAGGGTCGCTACGAGCAGTACTTC
.	TRBJ1-2	.	TRBV28	CASTVMGGYYGYTF	TGTGCCAGCACCGTCATGGGGGGGTACTATGGCTACACCTTC